This TCR beta chain was identified in a study of Ad26.COV2.S vaccination and SARS-CoV-2 variants. Study details: Once or twice, 56 days apart, Ad26.COV2.S was delivered intramuscularly.

Only in-frame clones appear in the TCRdb table, and some are missing; sequencing was by immunoSEQ multiplex PCR. The sample contains 350,000 to 500,000 clones, 88% of which appear only once. Noted treatment: 19 received Ad26.COV2.S at low or high dose, single or two shots; several received placebo; per-sample allocation not given. It was on day 63 after the first vaccine or placebo injection that samples were taken. CDR3 length equals 13 residues. V was pared by 3 bases and J by 5 bases, with 10 bases between. Sample: peripheral blood, taken in a trial of Ad26.COV2.S vaccine versus placebo. This clonotype was obtained from a person aged 18 to 59 who received the Ad26.COV2.S COVID-19 vaccine or a placebo. The chain combines TRBV23-1 with TRBJ1-1, with unresolved D. TRBV23-1 is an ORF; its function is uncertain. The CDR3 region is CASSHRESTEAFF. DNA for the CDR3: TGCGCCAGCAGTCACCGGGAGAGTACTGAAGCTTTCTTT.